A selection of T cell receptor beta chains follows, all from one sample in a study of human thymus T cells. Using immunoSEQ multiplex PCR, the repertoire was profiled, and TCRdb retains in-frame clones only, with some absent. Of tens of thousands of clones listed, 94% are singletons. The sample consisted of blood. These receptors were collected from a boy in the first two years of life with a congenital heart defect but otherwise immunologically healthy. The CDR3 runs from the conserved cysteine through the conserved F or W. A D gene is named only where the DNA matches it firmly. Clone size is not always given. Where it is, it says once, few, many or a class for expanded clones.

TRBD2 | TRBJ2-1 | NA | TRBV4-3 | TGCGCCAGCAGCCAAGATACTAGCGGGGGGAGTGAGCAGTTCTTC | CASSQDTSGGSEQFF
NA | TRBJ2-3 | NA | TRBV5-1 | TGCGCCAGCAGCTTACTAGATACGCAGTATTTT | CASSLLDTQYF
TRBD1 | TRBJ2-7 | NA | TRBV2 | TGTGCCGGGACAGGGGGCTACGAGCAGTACTTC | CAGTGGYEQYF
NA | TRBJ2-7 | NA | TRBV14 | TGTGCCAGCAGCCCCTTAGGGGGGACTACCTACGAGCAGTACTTC | CASSPLGGTTYEQYF
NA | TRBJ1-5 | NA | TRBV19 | TGTGCCAGTAGTATAGCGGCAGGAGGGGATCAGCCCCAGCATTTT | CASSIAAGGDQPQHF
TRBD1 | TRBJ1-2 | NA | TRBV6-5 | TGTGCCAGCAGTTCCGGACAGGGGGCGAGGTATGGCTACACCTTC | CASSSGQGARYGYTF
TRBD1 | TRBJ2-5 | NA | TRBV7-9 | TGTGCCAGCAGCCCCCCGGACAGGGGGTACCAAGAGACCCAGTACTTC | CASSPPDRGYQETQYF
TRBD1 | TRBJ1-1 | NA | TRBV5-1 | TGCGCCAGCAGCGACGGACAGGGCGGGAACACTGAAGCTTTCTTT | CASSDGQGGNTEAFF
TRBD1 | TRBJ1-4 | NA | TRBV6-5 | TGTGCCAGCAGTGACTCAGGGGGCGATGAAAAACTGTTTTTT | CASSDSGGDEKLFF
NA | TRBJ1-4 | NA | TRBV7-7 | TGTGCCAGCAGTTTGCGATCAACTAATGAAAAACTGTTTTTT | CASSLRSTNEKLFF
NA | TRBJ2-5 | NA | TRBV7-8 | TGTGCCAGCAGCCTATTTAACCAAGAGACCCAGTACTTC | CASSLFNQETQYF
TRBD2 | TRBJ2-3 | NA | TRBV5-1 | TGCGCCAGCAGACTAGCGGGGGGCACAGATACGCAGTATTTT | CASRLAGGTDTQYF
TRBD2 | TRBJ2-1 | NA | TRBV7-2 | TGTGCCAGCAGACCCGGACTAGCGTACAATGAGCAGTTCTTC | CASRPGLAYNEQFF
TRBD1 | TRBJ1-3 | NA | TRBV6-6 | TGTGCCAGCAGCCCGGACAGGGGAGGAAACACCATATATTTT | CASSPDRGGNTIYF
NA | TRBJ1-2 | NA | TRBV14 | TGTGCCAGCAGCCAAGGGGGGGTCTCTGGTTACACCTTC | CASSQGGVSGYTF
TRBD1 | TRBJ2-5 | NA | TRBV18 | TGTGCCAGCTCACCCGGGACAGGGAGGAAGACCCAGTACTTC | CASSPGTGRKTQYF
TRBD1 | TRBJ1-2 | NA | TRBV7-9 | TGTGCCAGCAGCTTGCCGGACAGGGAGGACTATGGCTACACCTTC | CASSLPDREDYGYTF
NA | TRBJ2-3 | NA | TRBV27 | TGTGCCAGCAGTTTCCTCGGGACGGGGAGAGATACGCAGTATTTT | CASSFLGTGRDTQYF
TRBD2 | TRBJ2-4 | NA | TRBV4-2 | TGTGCCAGCAGCCAAGATACTAGCGGGGACATTCAGTACTTC | CASSQDTSGDIQYF
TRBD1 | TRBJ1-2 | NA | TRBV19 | TGTGCCAGTAGCCGACAGACAGGGGGCCTCTATGGCTACACCTTC | CASSRQTGGLYGYTF
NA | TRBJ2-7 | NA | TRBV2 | TGTGCCAGCCAACCGGGAGCCACGCCCTACGAGCAGTACTTC | CASQPGATPYEQYF
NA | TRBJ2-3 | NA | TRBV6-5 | TGTGCCAGCAGTTACTCAAGGACTAGCACAGATACGCAGTATTTT | CASSYSRTSTDTQYF
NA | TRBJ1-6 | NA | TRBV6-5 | TGTGCCAGCAGTTACTGGGACAATTCACCCCTCCACTTT | CASSYWDNSPLHF
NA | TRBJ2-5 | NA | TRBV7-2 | TGTGCCAGCAGCCCTGGGGAGACCCAGTACTTC | CASSPGETQYF
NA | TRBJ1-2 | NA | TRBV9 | TGTGCCAGCAGGGTGGGTGGCTACACCTTC | CASRVGGYTF
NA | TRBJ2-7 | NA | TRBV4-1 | TGCGCCAGCAGCCAAGATAGAGGACCTTCCTACGAGCAGTACTTC | CASSQDRGPSYEQYF
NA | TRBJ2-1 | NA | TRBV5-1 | TGCGCCAGCAGCTTGCGTTGCGGGTCCTACAATGAGCAGTTCTTC | CASSLRCGSYNEQFF
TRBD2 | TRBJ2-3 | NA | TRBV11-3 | TGTGCCAGCTCCGTTAGCGGGGGGGTCCCCCGCACAGATACGCAGTATTTT | CASSVSGGVPRTDTQYF
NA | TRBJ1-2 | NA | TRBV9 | TGTGCCAGCAGCGGGGCCTACTCAAATGGCTACACCTTC | CASSGAYSNGYTF
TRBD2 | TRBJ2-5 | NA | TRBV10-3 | TGTGCCATCAGTGGGGGACTAGCGGGGGGACTTAAAGAGACCCAGTACTTC | CAISGGLAGGLKETQYF
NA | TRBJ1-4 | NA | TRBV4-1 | TGCGCCAGCAGCCGCATTTTTTTCCGAGGGGCAACTAATGAAAAACTGTTTTTT | CASSRIFFRGATNEKLFF
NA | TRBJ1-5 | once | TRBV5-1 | TGCGCCAGCAGTTTGGGAGAGGGGAGTGGACAGCCCCAGCATTTT | CASSLGEGSGQPQHF
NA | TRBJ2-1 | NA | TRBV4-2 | TGTGCCAGCAGTCCCTATGACAATGAGCAGTTCTTC | CASSPYDNEQFF
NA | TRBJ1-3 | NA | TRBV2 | TGTGCCAGCAGAAGACAGGTCTCTGGAAACACCATATATTTT | CASRRQVSGNTIYF
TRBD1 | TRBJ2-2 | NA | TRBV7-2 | TGTGCCAGCAGCTGGACAGGGAACACCGGGGAGCTGTTTTTT | CASSWTGNTGELFF
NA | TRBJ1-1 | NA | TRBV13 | TGTGCCAGCAGCTTAGGCCCGGTGAACACTGAAGCTTTCTTT | CASSLGPVNTEAFF
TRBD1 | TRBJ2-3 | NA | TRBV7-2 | TGTGCCAGCAGCTTAGTGGGACAGGGGGCAGATACGCAGTATTTT | CASSLVGQGADTQYF
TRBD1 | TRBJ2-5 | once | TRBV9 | TGTGCCAGCAGCGTAGGAAGTCGACAGGGGAAGGAGACCCAGTACTTC | CASSVGSRQGKETQYF
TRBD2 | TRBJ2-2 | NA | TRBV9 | TGTGCCAGCAGCGTACGACTAGCGGGGGACACCGGGGAGCTGTTTTTT | CASSVRLAGDTGELFF
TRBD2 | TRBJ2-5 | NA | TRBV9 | TGTGCCAGCAGCGTAGTAGGGGCTAGCGGCCAAGAGACCCAGTACTTC | CASSVVGASGQETQYF
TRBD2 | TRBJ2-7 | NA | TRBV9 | TGTGCCAGCAGCCTGGGACTAGCGCCCTACGAGCAGTACTTC | CASSLGLAPYEQYF
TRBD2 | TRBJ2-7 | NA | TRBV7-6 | TGTGCCAGCAGCTTAGCGGTTGCTAGCGGGGGCCCCGAGCAGTACTTC | CASSLAVASGGPEQYF
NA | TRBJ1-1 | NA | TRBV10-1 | TGCGCCAGCAGTGAGTCGGGGAACACTGAAGCTTTCTTT | CASSESGNTEAFF
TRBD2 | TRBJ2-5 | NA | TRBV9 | TGTGCCAGCAGCGTAGGTAGCGGGGGGCTCCAAGAGACCCAGTACTTC | CASSVGSGGLQETQYF
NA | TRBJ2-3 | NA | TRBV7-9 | TGTGCCAGCAGCTTCCATTCCACAGATACGCAGTATTTT | CASSFHSTDTQYF
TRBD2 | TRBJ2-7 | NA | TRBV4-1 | TGCGCCAGCAGCCAAGACCTTGGACTAGGGTACGAGCAGTACTTC | CASSQDLGLGYEQYF
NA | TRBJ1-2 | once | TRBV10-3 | TGTGCCATCAGTGAGTCCGGCAGGGAGACCTATGGCTACACCTTC | CAISESGRETYGYTF
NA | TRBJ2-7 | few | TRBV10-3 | TGTGCCATCAGATGGGCTTCCTCCTACGAGCAGTACTTC | CAIRWASSYEQYF
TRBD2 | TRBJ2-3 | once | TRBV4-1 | TGCGCCAGCAGTCGACAGACTAGCGGGGGCACAGATACGCAGTATTTT | CASSRQTSGGTDTQYF
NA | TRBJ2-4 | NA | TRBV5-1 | TGCGCCAGCAGCTTGGCAGGGGCCAAAAACATTCAGTACTTC | CASSLAGAKNIQYF
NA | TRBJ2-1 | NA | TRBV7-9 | TGTGCCAGCAGCTTCAAGAGGCAGGCCGCCAATGAGCAGTTCTTC | CASSFKRQAANEQFF
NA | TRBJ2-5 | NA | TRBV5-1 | TGCGCCAGCAGCTTGGGTAAAGAGACCCAGTACTTC | CASSLGKETQYF
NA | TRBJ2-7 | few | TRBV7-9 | TGTGCCAGCAGCTTAGTTTCGACCTACGAGCAGTACTTC | CASSLVSTYEQYF